These 2 T cell receptor beta chains share one sample of origin, sequenced in a study of beta chain features in type 1 diabetes. Every bit of the isolated RNA underwent reverse transcription, so sequencing read expressed TCRB transcripts. Assay: immunoSEQ multiplex PCR; the TCRdb copy retains only in-frame clones and omits some. The table has roughly 450,000 clones, roughly 14% seen once. The sample consisted of naive CD4+ T cells from blood. The receptors were gathered from a man in his thirties or forties in good health.

This clone turned up a few times. The gene calls are TRBV20-1 and TRBJ2-5; no definite D call. Trimming took 3 bases from V and 8 from J, leaving 10 bases between them. The germline V gene encodes CDR1 DFQATT and CDR2 SNEGSKA (reference sequence). This CDR3 has 11 amino acids. This chain's CDR3 is CSASAEQTQYF. The CDR3 nucleotides are TGCAGTGCTAGTGCGGAACAAACCCAGTACTTC.

In this sample, this clone turned up a few times. V is TRBV5-1 and J is TRBJ2-3; no clear D gene. V lost 2 bases, J lost 6 bases, and 10 bases lay in between. This CDR3 is 13 amino acids long. Germline loops: CDR1 SGHRS, CDR2 YFSETQ. Here the CDR3 reads CASSLGIFDTQYF. The CDR3 DNA is TGCGCCAGCAGCTTAGGTATCTTTGATACGCAGTATTTT.